A selection of T cell receptor beta chains follows, all from one sample in a study of blood T cell repertoires in COVID-19. TCRdb keeps only in-frame clones here, not all; method: immunoSEQ multiplex PCR. Found here are approximately 44,000 clones, around 83% of them singletons; the top ten hold roughly 5.6%. The sequenced material came from peripheral blood. Every receptor here comes from a human donor in a cohort sampled during active COVID-19. Both conserved end residues are part of each CDR3. The D gene is left open where the match is weak. Only part of the rows carry a size: once, few, many, or a class if the clone is expanded.

D gene	J gene	V gene	clone size	CDR3 protein	CDR3 DNA
TRBD1	TRBJ2-7	TRBV6-5	medium-sized	CASSSYRGPYEQYF	TGTGCCAGCAGTTCCTACAGGGGTCCCTACGAGCAGTACTTC
.	TRBJ1-2	TRBV7-2	.	CASTPPGMNYGYTF	TGTGCCAGCACCCCACCAGGGATGAACTATGGCTACACCTTC
.	TRBJ1-6	TRBV7-2	.	CASSFHLNSPLHF	TGTGCCAGCAGCTTTCACCTAAATTCACCCCTCCACTTT
TRBD2	TRBJ2-7	TRBV3-1/TRBV3-2	.	CASSQVAGGDLSYEQYF	TGTGCCAGCAGCCAAGTTGCGGGGGGGGATCTCTCCTACGAGCAGTACTTC
.	TRBJ1-1	TRBV10-3	.	CAISESGAGPNTEAFF	TGTGCCATCAGTGAGTCGGGGGCAGGGCCGAACACTGAAGCTTTCTTT
TRBD1	TRBJ2-7	TRBV6-5	once	CASSTGTGTYEQYF	TGTGCCAGCAGTACCGGGACAGGGACCTACGAGCAGTACTTC
.	TRBJ2-1	TRBV3-1/TRBV3-2	.	CASSRLGEGDEQFF	TGTGCCAGCAGTCGGCTCGGGGAAGGCGATGAGCAGTTCTTC
.	TRBJ1-1	TRBV29-1	.	CSAGHHNTEAFF	TGCAGCGCGGGACACCATAACACTGAAGCTTTCTTT
.	TRBJ2-2	TRBV12-5	once	CASGLVGRAGELFF	TGTGCTAGTGGTTTGGTGGGGCGTGCCGGGGAGCTGTTTTTT
TRBD2	TRBJ2-2	TRBV5-1	.	CASSLGPRLAGGHTGELFF	TGCGCCAGCAGCTTGGGACCCCGACTAGCGGGGGGGCACACCGGGGAGCTGTTTTTT
.	TRBJ2-7	TRBV3-1/TRBV3-2	.	CASSSVGAYEQYF	TGTGCCAGCAGTTCTGTTGGAGCCTACGAGCAGTACTTC
.	TRBJ1-3	TRBV7-9	few	CASSLSGSGNTIYF	TGTGCCAGCAGCTTAAGCGGGTCTGGAAACACCATATATTTT
.	TRBJ2-1	TRBV2	.	CAGSRDSSYNEQFF	TGTGCCGGAAGCCGAGACTCCTCCTACAATGAGCAGTTCTTC
.	TRBJ2-3	TRBV5-1	.	CASSLAGLRNTDTQYF	TGCGCCAGCAGCTTGGCGGGACTCCGAAACACAGATACGCAGTATTTT
TRBD1	TRBJ1-1	TRBV4-1	.	CASSYNRDRGRTEAFF	TGCGCCAGCAGTTACAACCGGGACAGGGGGCGAACTGAAGCTTTCTTT
TRBD1	TRBJ2-1	TRBV11-2	once	CASSAWGTGHNEQFF	TGTGCCAGCAGCGCCTGGGGGACAGGGCACAATGAGCAGTTCTTC
TRBD1	TRBJ2-2	TRBV9	.	CASSVATTGGDTGELFF	TGTGCCAGCAGCGTAGCTACGACAGGGGGGGACACCGGGGAGCTGTTTTTT
.	TRBJ1-6	TRBV5-4	.	CASSLAQGSYNSPLHF	TGTGCCAGCAGCTTGGCCCAGGGTTCCTATAATTCACCCCTCCACTTT
.	TRBJ2-6	TRBV7-9	.	CASSPPRGARSGANVLTF	TGTGCCAGCAGCCCCCCCCGGGGGGCCCGGTCTGGGGCCAACGTCCTGACTTTC
.	TRBJ1-2	TRBV18	.	CASSPQGLGYTF	TGTGCCAGCTCACCTCAGGGTCTGGGCTACACCTTC
.	TRBJ2-2	TRBV7-3	.	CASSPEDGANTGELFF	TGTGCCAGCAGCCCCGAGGACGGGGCGAACACCGGGGAGCTGTTTTTT
TRBD1	TRBJ2-2	TRBV25-1	.	CASSESGTGKTGELFF	TGTGCCAGCAGTGAATCGGGGACAGGGAAGACCGGGGAGCTGTTTTTT
.	TRBJ1-5	TRBV30	.	CAWSVGGGNQPQHF	TGTGCCTGGAGTGTGGGGGGGGGCAATCAGCCCCAGCATTTT
.	TRBJ1-5	TRBV6-5	.	CASSPREGTNQPQHF	TGTGCCAGCAGTCCCCGGGAGGGAACAAATCAGCCCCAGCATTTT
.	TRBJ2-5	TRBV7-9	once	CASTPPRGTQYF	TGTGCCAGCACCCCACCGCGAGGGACCCAGTACTTC